The clone carrying this T cell receptor beta chain has a count of ten or more. The antigen is unknown. These data belong to a study of molecular identifiers for immune sequencing clone quantification. Study-level points and caveats: Over 99% of CMV-specific effector molecules, but under 1% of naive ones, were in clones above 20 copies.

Bulk TCR library preparation followed previously described methods with listed TCR primers. TCRdb re-called the PCR reads through MiXCR, storing one row per CDR3 protein. The sample holds approximately 500,000 distinct CDR3 sequences, less than 30% seen once. The source is a human donor in good health. Some libraries in this study had Jurkat cell RNA spiked in. Sample: naive CD8+ T cells from blood, with Jurkat cell RNA spiked in. Subset meaning: FACS-sorted CD8+CD4-CCR7+CD45RA+ naive T cells.

The CDR3 spells CSVEGPGADGELFF. As DNA, the CDR3 is TGCAGCGTTGAAGGACCGGGAGCGGACGGGGAGCTGTTTTTT. V is TRBV29-1 and J is TRBJ2-2; weak D call: TRBD2 (6 bases). The CDR3 is made up of 14 amino acids. The germline gives CDR1 SQVTM, CDR2 ANQGSEA. Trimming pared 1 base from V and 7 bases from J, leaving 13 bases between.